At least ten counts were recorded for the clone carrying this T cell receptor (beta chain). Its target is unknown. The CDR3 contains 14 residues. Germline lookup yields CDR1 LNHNV and CDR2 YYDKDF (reference sequence). The V end was cut by 0 bases, the J end by 0 bases, with 6 bases between. With a J-beta primer mix and a sample-barcoded 5' primer, a second PCR ran about 7 to 12 cycles. TCRdb independently ran MiXCR on the 5' RACE reads; one entry per CDR3 protein. Here the sample spans 600,000 or so distinct CDR3 sequences, 25% to 35% being singletons. The data were taken from a study of blood T cells in healthy people across ages. Findings and limits, study-wide: The unsorted PBMCs prevented any conclusive comparison of naive versus antigen-experienced cells.

Those donating, healthy Caucasian individuals from Russia, were aged roughly 6 to 95. No fewer than 6 million PBMCs went into each sample. This receptor was obtained from a woman over 75 in good health. This chain connects TRBV15 to TRBJ2-7; D gene uncertain. The sequencing sample was made of blood. CDR3: CATSRDRASYEQYF. In DNA, the CDR3 is TGTGCCACCAGCAGAGATAGGGCCTCCTACGAGCAGTACTTC.